Detailed here is one T cell receptor (beta chain). The data were obtained in a study of T cell changes during pregnancy in multiple sclerosis. This table comes from immunoSEQ multiplex PCR, and its TCRdb copy is limited to in-frame clones, with some not included. The table includes approximately 38,000 clones, approximately 92% detected once. Germline values: CDR1 SQVTM, CDR2 ANQGSEA. The J segment lost 0 bases and the V segment lost 6 bases, leaving 13 bases of the junction unmatched. The CDR3 runs to 17 residues. The source was CD8+ T cells from peripheral blood mononuclear cells, collected in the third trimester of pregnancy. This receptor was taken from a female donor with multiple sclerosis, enrolled in a pregnancy study. V usage is TRBV29-1 and J usage is TRBJ2-3; 9 positions agree with TRBD2. The CDR3 coding sequence is TGCAGCGTGGACCCCTGGCGGGAGGGCCCTAGCACAGATACGCAGTATTTT. Residues: CSVDPWREGPSTDTQYF.